This T cell receptor (beta chain) stems from a study of Ad26.COV2.S vaccination and SARS-CoV-2 variants. The wider study: Ad26.COV2.S shots went into the muscle once or twice, 56 days apart.

Treatment described: approximately 18 received Ad26.COV2.S at low or high dose, single or two shots; about 5 received placebo; per-sample allocation not given. Material that was analyzed had been drawn on day 63 after the first vaccine or placebo injection. This CDR3 is built from 19 residues. Germline V gives CDR1 KGHSH, CDR2 LQKENI. J gave up 2 bases and V 0 bases, and 11 bases lay outside the gene matches. Method: immunoSEQ multiplex PCR; TCRdb's copy keeps in-frame clones and lacks some. Seen here are fewer than 400,000 clones, 75% to 90% observed once, and the top ten hold around 5.5%. This receptor was taken from a person between 18 and 60 years old who received the Ad26.COV2.S COVID-19 vaccine or a placebo. The sequencing here drew on peripheral blood, taken in a trial of Ad26.COV2.S vaccine versus placebo. This rearrangement joins TRBV18 to TRBJ1-3, with 9 bases fitting TRBD1. The CDR3 DNA reads TGTGCCAGCTCACCACCGGGGACGACAGGGGGTACTGCTGGAAACACCATATATTTT. It codes for CASSPPGTTGGTAGNTIYF. Variable domain in full (rest from reference TRBV18 and TRBJ1-3): NAGVMQNPRHLVRRRGQEARLRCSPMKGHSHVYWYRQLPEEGLKFMVYLQKENIIDESGMPKERFSAEFPKEGPSILRIQQVVRGDSAAYFCASSPPGTTGGTAGNTIYFGEGSWLTVV.